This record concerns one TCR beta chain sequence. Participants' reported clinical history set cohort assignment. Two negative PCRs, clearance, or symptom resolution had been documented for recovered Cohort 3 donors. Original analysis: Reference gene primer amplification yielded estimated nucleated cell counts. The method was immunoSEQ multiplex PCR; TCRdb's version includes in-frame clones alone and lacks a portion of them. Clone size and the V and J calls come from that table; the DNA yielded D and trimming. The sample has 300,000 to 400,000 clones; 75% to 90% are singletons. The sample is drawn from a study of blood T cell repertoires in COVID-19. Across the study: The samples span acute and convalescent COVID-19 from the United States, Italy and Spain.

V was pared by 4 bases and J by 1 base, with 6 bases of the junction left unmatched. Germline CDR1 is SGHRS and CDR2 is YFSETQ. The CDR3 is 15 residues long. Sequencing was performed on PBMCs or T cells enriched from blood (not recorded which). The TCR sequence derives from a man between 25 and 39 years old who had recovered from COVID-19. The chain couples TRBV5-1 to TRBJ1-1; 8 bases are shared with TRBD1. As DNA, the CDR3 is TGCGCCAGCAGCCGGGACAGGATGGGGAACACTGAAGCTTTCTTT. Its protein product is CASSRDRMGNTEAFF. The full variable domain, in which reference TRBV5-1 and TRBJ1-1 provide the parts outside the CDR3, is KAGVTQTPRYLIKTRGQQVTLSCSPISGHRSVSWYQQTPGQGLQFLFEYFSETQRNKGNFPGRFSGRQFSNSRSEMNVSTLELGDSALYLCASSRDRMGNTEAFFGQGTRLTVV.